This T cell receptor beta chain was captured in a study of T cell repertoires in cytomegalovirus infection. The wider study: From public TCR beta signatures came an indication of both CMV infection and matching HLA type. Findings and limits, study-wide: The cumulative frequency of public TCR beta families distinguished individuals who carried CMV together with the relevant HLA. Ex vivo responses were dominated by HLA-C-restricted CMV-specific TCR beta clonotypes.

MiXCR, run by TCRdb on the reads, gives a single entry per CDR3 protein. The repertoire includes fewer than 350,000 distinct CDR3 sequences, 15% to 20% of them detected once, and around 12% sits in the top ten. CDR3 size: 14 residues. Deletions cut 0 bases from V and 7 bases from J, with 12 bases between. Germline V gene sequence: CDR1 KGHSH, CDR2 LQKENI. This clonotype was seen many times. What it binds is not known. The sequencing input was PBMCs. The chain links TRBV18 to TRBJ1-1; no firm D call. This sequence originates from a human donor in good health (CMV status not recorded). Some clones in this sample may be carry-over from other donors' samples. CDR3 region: CASSPPGIRLEAFF. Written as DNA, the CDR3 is TGTGCCAGCTCACCACCAGGGATTCGCCTTGAAGCTTTCTTT.